This passage covers 16 T cell receptor beta chains from one sample sequenced in a study of cytomegalovirus exposure and HLA in healthy donors. Primers for the PCR totalled 60 Vbeta and 13 Jbeta. Profiled with immunoSEQ multiplex PCR; TCRdb holds only in-frame clones, not every one. The profile shows about 140,000 clones, more than 55% of them singletons. The specimen sequenced was PBMCs. The receptor set was obtained from a woman aged 55-75 years in good health and CMV-seronegative.

This chain links TRBV11-2 with TRBJ2-7; 11 nucleotides align to TRBD2. Losses at the gene ends were 10 bases for V and 0 bases for J; bases not matched to a gene: 2. CDR3 length: 13 amino acids. Germline loops: CDR1 SGHAT, CDR2 FQNNGV. For the CDR3, the DNA is TGTGCCACCGGACTAGCGGGCTCCTACGAGCAGTACTTC. It is translated as CATGLAGSYEQYF.

This clone came up a few times. The V and J genes are TRBV7-3 and TRBJ2-1; 9 bases are shared with TRBD2. CDR3 length equals 17 residues. CDR1 SGHTA and CDR2 FQGTGA come from the germline V gene. V shed 0 bases and J 8 bases; nucleotides not matched to a gene: 11. Written as DNA, the CDR3 is TGTGCCAGCAGCTTAACCGCCCCAGCGGGGGGAGGGGATGAGCAGTTCTTC. Translation: CASSLTAPAGGGDEQFF.

The chain employs TRBV6-5 and TRBJ2-5, with 7 bases that match TRBD2. The ends lost 5 bases at V and 5 bases at J; junction bases unmatched: 5. Germline CDR1 and CDR2: MNHEY and SVGAGI. The CDR3 runs 13 residues. For the CDR3, the DNA is TGTGCCAGCAGTGAACTAGCGAGGGAGACCCAGTACTTC. Translation: CASSELARETQYF.

The chain links TRBV5-4 to TRBJ2-5; no clear D. The ends were cut back, 4 bases at V and 0 bases at J, with 10 bases in the middle. The CDR3 runs to 14 residues. Germline V gives CDR1 SGHNT, CDR2 YYREEE (reference sequence). The DNA of the CDR3 is TGTGCCAGCAGCGGTGGGCAGCACCAAGAGACCCAGTACTTC. It encodes CASSGGQHQETQYF.

The rearrangement uses TRBV7-3 and TRBJ2-4; D gene uncertain. Germline CDR1 and CDR2: SGHTA and FQGTGA. The V gene lost 5 bases and the J gene lost 5 bases, with 10 bases spanning the gap. The CDR3 length is 13 residues. CDR3 sequence reads: CASSRNSENIQYF. CDR3 sequence (DNA): TGTGCCAGCAGCCGTAACTCGGAAAACATTCAGTACTTC.

The sample holds a few counts of this clone. J is TRBJ2-1 and V is TRBV9, with 8 bases lining up with TRBD1. Germline lookup yields CDR1 SGDLS and CDR2 YYNGEE. The CDR3 consists of 17 residues. Losses at the gene ends were 4 bases for V and 9 bases for J; bases not matched to a gene: 18. The CDR3 loop reads CASSPIPGQGGKVEQFF. For the CDR3, the DNA is TGTGCCAGCAGCCCGATCCCAGGACAGGGTGGAAAGGTTGAGCAGTTCTTC. The complete variable domain, with remaining parts taken from reference TRBV9 and TRBJ2-1, reads DSGVTQTPKHLITATGQRVTLRCSPRSGDLSVYWYQQSLDQGLQFLIQYYNGEERAKGNILERFSAQQFPDLHSELNLSSLELGDSALYFCASSPIPGQGGKVEQFFGPGTRLTVL.

V gene TRBV6-5 combines with J gene TRBJ1-2, with 10 bases identical to TRBD1. V was pared by 3 bases and J by 6 bases, with 7 bases of the junction left unmatched. From germline, CDR1 is MNHEY and CDR2 SVGAGI. The CDR3 spans 15 residues. Here the CDR3 DNA reads TGTGCCAGCAGTTATAGGGGACAGGGGATCGATGGCTACACCTTC. Protein sequence: CASSYRGQGIDGYTF.

This clone has just one count. The CDR3 DNA reads TGTGCCATCAGTGAGCAACAGGCGGCCAACGTCCTGACTTTC. As protein: CAISEQQAANVLTF. This rearrangement joins TRBV10-3 to TRBJ2-6; D perhaps matches TRBD1 (5 bases). The V gene's germline CDR1 is ENHRY and CDR2 SYGVKD. The CDR3 is made up of 14 amino acids. V shed 2 bases and J shed 6 bases, with 8 bases lying between them.

The count of this clone is one. The rearrangement uses TRBV6-6 and TRBJ2-7, with D maybe TRBD2 (5 bases). Trimming shortened V by 0 bases and J by 6 bases, and 15 bases separated the two germline ends. CDR3 length: 15 amino acids. Germline assignment: CDR1 MNHNY and CDR2 SVGAGI (reference sequence). The CDR3 reads CASSYSIGRDGEQYF. In nucleotides, the CDR3 is TGTGCCAGCAGTTACTCGATTGGCCGGGATGGCGAGCAGTACTTC.

The V gene is TRBV28, the J gene TRBJ1-5, with 7 bases identical to TRBD1. Germline CDR1 and CDR2: MDHEN and SYDVKM. CDR3 length: 15 residues. Germline trimming cut 5 bases from V and 2 bases from J; bases unmatched to any gene: 6. CDR3: CASSLRDSRNQPQHF. Written as DNA, the CDR3 is TGTGCCAGCAGTCTTAGGGACAGCCGCAATCAGCCCCAGCATTTT. The full variable domain, rest sourced from reference TRBV28 and TRBJ1-5, is DVKVTQSSRYLVKRTGEKVFLECVQDMDHENMFWYRQDPGLGLRLIYFSYDVKMKEKGDIPEGYSVSREKKERFSLILESASTNQTSMYLCASSLRDSRNQPQHFGDGTRLSIL.

CDR3 residues: CASSHLAGGTDTQYF. The CDR3 DNA is TGTGCCAGCAGCCACCTAGCGGGGGGGACAGATACGCAGTATTTT. The J gene is TRBJ2-3, the V gene TRBV7-6; 12 bases map to TRBD2. V shed 5 bases, J shed 3 bases, and the junction held 3 bases outside the gene matches. The CDR3 has 15 residues. The germline CDR1 and CDR2 sequences are SGHVS and FNYEAQ.

This chain links TRBV2 with TRBJ2-3; 15 positions match TRBD2. The CDR3 is 18 amino acids. J lost 1 base, V lost 6 bases, and 8 bases had no gene match. In germline, CDR1 is SNHLY, CDR2 FYNNEI. CDR3 sequence: CASREGLAGGGGTDTQYF. The CDR3 bases are TGTGCCAGCAGGGAGGGACTAGCGGGAGGCGGAGGCACAGATACGCAGTATTTT. Full variable domain (rest looked up from reference TRBV2 and TRBJ2-3): EPEVTQTPSHQVTQMGQEVILRCVPISNHLYFYWYRQILGQKVEFLVSFYNNEISEKSEIFDDQFSVERPDGSNFTLKIRSTKLEDSAMYFCASREGLAGGGGTDTQYFGPGTRLTVL.

The chain combines TRBV14 with TRBJ2-1; 12 nucleotides match TRBD2. The V and J ends lost 0 bases and 6 bases, in that order; junction bases with no gene match: 9. CDR3 length: 18 amino acids. Germline V gene sequence: CDR1 SGHDN, CDR2 FVKESK. The CDR3 region has the DNA TGTGCCAGCAGCCAAGATTACTCCACTAGCGGGAGGATCAATGAGCAGTTCTTC. Translating it yields CASSQDYSTSGRINEQFF.

The chain joins TRBV9 to TRBJ1-2, with TRBD1 matching over 9 bases. Germline CDR1 reads SGDLS; CDR2 reads YYNGEE. The CDR3 has 16 residues. With V trimmed by 3 bases and J by 7 bases, 13 bases remained unmatched. CDR3 protein: CASSERTGTGIRGYTF. CDR3 DNA sequence: TGTGCCAGCAGCGAGAGGACCGGGACAGGGATCCGTGGCTACACCTTC.

Only one count was recorded for this clone. This sequence joins TRBV7-2 and TRBJ2-7, with 9 bases fitting TRBD2. CDR3 length equals 15 residues. The germline gives CDR1 SGHTA, CDR2 FQGNSA. Trimming cost V 4 bases and J 5 bases; bases outside gene matches: 9. CDR3 in amino acids: CASSSFAGGGHEQYF. The CDR3 DNA reads as TGTGCCAGCAGCTCCTTTGCGGGAGGGGGCCACGAGCAGTACTTC.

The genes are TRBV29-1 and TRBJ2-5, with D maybe TRBD1 (6 bases). The CDR3 is 14 residues long. Trimming took off 7 bases at V and 1 base at J, with 16 bases between the two ends. The V gene's germline CDR1 is SQVTM and CDR2 ANQGSEA. The DNA of the CDR3 is TGCAGCGGCCGAAACAGGGTCGGCCAAGAGACCCAGTACTTC. Encoded protein: CSGRNRVGQETQYF.